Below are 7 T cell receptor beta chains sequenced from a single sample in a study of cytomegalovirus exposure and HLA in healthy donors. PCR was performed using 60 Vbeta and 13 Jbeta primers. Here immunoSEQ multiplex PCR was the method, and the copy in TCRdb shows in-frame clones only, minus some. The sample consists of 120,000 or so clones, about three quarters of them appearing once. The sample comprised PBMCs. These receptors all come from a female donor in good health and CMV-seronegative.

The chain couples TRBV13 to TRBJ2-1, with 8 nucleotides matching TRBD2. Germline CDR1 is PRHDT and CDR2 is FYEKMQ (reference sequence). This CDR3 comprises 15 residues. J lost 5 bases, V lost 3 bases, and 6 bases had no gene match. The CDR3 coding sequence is TGTGCCAGCAGCTTGGGGCTAGCGGGCAACAATGAGCAGTTCTTC. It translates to CASSLGLAGNNEQFF.

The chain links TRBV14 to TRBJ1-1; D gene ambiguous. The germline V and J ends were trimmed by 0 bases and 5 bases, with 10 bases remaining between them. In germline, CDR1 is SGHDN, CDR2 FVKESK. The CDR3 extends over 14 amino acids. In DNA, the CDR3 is TGTGCCAGCAGCCAAGAGATAGGGAGGACTGAAGCTTTCTTT. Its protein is CASSQEIGRTEAFF.

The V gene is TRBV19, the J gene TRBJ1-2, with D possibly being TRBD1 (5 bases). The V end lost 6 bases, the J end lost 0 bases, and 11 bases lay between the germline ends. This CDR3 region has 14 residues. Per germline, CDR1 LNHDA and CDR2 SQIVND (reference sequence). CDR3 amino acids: CASRPRAANYGYTF. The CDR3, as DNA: TGTGCCAGTAGGCCCAGGGCGGCTAACTATGGCTACACCTTC.

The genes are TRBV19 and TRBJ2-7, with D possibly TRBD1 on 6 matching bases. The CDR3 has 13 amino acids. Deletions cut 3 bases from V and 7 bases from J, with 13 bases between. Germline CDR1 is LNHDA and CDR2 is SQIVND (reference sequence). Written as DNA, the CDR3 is TGTGCCAGTAGTATCGCCGGGACACCGGAGCAGTACTTC. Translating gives CASSIAGTPEQYF.

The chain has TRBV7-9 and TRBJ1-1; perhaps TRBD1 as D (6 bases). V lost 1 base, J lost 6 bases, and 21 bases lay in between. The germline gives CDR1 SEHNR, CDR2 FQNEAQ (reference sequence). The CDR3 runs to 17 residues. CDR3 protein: CASSLGSTGSGTSEAFF. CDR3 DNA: TGTGCCAGCAGCTTAGGGAGCACAGGGAGCGGAACCTCTGAAGCTTTCTTT.

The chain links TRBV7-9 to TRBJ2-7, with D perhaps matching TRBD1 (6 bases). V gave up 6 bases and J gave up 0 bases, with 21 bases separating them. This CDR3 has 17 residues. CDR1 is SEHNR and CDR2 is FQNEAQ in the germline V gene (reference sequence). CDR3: CASSLLYGGRGSYEQYF. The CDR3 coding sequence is TGTGCCAGCAGTTTACTATACGGCGGCAGGGGCTCCTACGAGCAGTACTTC.

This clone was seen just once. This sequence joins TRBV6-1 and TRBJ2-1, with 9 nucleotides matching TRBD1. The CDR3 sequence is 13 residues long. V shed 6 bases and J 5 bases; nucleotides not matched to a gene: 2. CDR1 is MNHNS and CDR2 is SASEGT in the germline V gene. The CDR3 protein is CASRTGGNNEQFF. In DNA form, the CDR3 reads TGTGCCAGCAGGACAGGGGGAAACAATGAGCAGTTCTTC.